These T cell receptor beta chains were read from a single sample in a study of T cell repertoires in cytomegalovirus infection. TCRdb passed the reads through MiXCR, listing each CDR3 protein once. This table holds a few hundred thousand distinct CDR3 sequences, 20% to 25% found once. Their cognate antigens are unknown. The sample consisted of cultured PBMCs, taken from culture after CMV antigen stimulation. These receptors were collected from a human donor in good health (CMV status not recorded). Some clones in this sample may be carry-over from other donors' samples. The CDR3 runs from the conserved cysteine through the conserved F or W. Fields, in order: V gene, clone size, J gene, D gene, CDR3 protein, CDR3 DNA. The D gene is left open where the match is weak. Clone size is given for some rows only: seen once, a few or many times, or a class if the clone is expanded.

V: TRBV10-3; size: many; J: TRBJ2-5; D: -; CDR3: CAISENQETQYF; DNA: TGTGCCATCAGTGAGAACCAAGAGACCCAGTACTTC
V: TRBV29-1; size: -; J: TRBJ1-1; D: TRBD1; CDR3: CSAATVQGAQAFF; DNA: TGCAGCGCCGCAACGGTACAGGGGGCGCAAGCTTTCTTT
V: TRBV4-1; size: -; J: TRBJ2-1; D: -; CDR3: CASSPTETYNEQFF; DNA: TGCGCCAGCAGCCCAACAGAGACCTACAATGAGCAGTTCTTC
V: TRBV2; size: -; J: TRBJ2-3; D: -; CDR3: CASSEEGLVNTQYF; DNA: TGTGCCAGCAGTGAGGAGGGGTTAGTGAATACGCAGTATTTT
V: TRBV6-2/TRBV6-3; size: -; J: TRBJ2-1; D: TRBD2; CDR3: CASSRGTSGRYNEQFF; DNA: TGTGCCAGCAGTCGCGGGACTAGCGGGAGGTACAATGAGCAGTTCTTC
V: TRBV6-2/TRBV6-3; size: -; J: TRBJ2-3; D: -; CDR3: CASSQVAATFGTQYF; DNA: TGTGCCAGCAGCCAGGTAGCGGCAACCTTCGGTACGCAGTATTTT
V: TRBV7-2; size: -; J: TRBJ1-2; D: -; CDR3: CASSLEPGEGNGYTF; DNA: TGTGCCAGCAGCTTAGAGCCAGGGGAAGGGAATGGCTACACCTTC
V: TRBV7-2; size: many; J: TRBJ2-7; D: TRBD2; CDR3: CASSLGLAGTGYF; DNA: TGTGCCAGCAGCTTAGGACTAGCGGGCACCGGGTACTTC
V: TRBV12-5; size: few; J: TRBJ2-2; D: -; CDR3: CASGFRHTGELFF; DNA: TGTGCTAGTGGTTTTAGACACACCGGGGAGCTGTTTTTT
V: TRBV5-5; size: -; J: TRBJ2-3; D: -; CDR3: CASSLLTAGTDTQYF; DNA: TGTGCCAGCAGCTTGCTCACCGCCGGCACAGATACGCAGTATTTT
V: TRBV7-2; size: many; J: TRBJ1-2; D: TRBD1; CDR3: CASSLAGQGNGYTF; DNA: TGTGCCAGCAGCTTAGCGGGACAGGGAAATGGCTACACCTTC
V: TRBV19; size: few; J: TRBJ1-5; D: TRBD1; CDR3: CASSHGQGGQPQHF; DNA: TGTGCCAGTAGTCACGGACAGGGCGGGCAGCCCCAGCATTTT
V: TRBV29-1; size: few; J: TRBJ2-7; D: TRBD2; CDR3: CSVDSGGSYEQYF; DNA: TGCAGCGTGGATAGCGGGGGGTCCTACGAGCAGTACTTC
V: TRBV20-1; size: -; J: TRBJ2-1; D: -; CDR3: CSAYGFQRMEQFF; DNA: TGCAGTGCGTACGGCTTCCAGAGAATGGAGCAGTTCTTC
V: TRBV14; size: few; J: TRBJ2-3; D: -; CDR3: CASSQTGTPLMAQYF; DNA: TGTGCCAGCAGCCAAACCGGGACTCCACTGATGGCGCAGTATTTT
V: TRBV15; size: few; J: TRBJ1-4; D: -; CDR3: CATSRGESNEKLFF; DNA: TGTGCCACCAGCAGAGGAGAATCCAATGAAAAACTGTTTTTT
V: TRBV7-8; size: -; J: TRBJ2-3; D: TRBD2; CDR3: CASSLGVLAVYSTDTQYF; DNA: TGTGCCAGCAGCTTAGGCGTTCTAGCGGTTTATAGCACAGATACGCAGTATTTT
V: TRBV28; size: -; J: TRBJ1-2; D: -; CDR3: CASSLPSGGSGGYTF; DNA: TGTGCCAGCAGTTTACCCTCGGGGGGATCGGGTGGCTACACCTTC
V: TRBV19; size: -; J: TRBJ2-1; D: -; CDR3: CASSIDRGGYLYNEQFF; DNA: TGTGCCAGTAGTATAGATAGGGGGGGGTATTTGTACAATGAGCAGTTCTTC
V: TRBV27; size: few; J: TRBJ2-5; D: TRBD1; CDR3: CASSSLTGTGVQETQYF; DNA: TGTGCCAGCAGTTCATTAACCGGGACAGGCGTTCAAGAGACCCAGTACTTC
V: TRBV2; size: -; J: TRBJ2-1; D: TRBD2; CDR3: CASSEARLAGSNEQFF; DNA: TGTGCCAGCAGTGAAGCACGGCTAGCGGGAAGCAATGAGCAGTTCTTC
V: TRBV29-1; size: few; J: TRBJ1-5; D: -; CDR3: CSVAPRGNQPQHF; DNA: TGCAGCGTCGCCCCCAGGGGAAATCAGCCCCAGCATTTT
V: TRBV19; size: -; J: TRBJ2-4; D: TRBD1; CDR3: CASSSGTVNIQYF; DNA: TGTGCCAGTAGTTCCGGGACAGTAAACATTCAGTACTTC
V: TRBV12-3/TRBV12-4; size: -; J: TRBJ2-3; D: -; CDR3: CASSEGGGVRPRTDTQYF; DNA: TGTGCCAGCTCAGAGGGAGGGGGTGTTCGCCCTCGCACAGATACGCAGTATTTT
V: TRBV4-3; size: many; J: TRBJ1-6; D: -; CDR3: CASSPSASGPGSFSPLHF; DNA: TGCGCCAGCAGCCCTTCGGCCTCAGGGCCCGGGTCGTTTTCACCCCTCCACTTT
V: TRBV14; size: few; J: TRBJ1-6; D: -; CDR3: CASSQAHRSNSPLHF; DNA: TGTGCCAGCAGCCAAGCGCACAGGAGTAATTCACCCCTCCACTTT
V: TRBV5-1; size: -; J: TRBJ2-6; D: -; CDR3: CASAIQGTGANVLTF; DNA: TGCGCCAGCGCAATCCAGGGGACAGGGGCCAACGTCCTGACTTTC
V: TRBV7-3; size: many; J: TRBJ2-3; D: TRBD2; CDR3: CASSSTGGLAGAGTDTQYF; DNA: TGTGCCAGCAGTTCGACAGGGGGACTAGCGGGAGCTGGCACAGATACGCAGTATTTT
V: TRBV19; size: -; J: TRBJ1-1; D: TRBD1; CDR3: CASSPDRVDPEAFF; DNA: TGTGCCAGTAGTCCGGACAGGGTGGACCCCGAAGCTTTCTTT
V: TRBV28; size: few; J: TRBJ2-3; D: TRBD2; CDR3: CASSFWDLAGLTDTQYF; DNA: TGTGCCAGCAGTTTCTGGGACCTAGCGGGACTCACAGATACGCAGTATTTT
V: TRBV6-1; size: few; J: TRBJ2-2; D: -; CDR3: CASRATGSGELFF; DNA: TGTGCCAGCAGAGCAACAGGGTCCGGGGAGCTGTTTTTT
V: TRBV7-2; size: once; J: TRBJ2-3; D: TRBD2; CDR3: CARSLAGGPTDTQYF; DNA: TGTGCCAGAAGCCTAGCGGGAGGGCCGACAGATACGCAGTATTTT
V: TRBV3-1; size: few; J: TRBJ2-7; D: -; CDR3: CASSPDSPGGYEQYF; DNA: TGTGCCAGCAGCCCAGACTCCCCAGGTGGCTACGAGCAGTACTTC
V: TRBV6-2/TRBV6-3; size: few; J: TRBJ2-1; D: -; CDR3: CASSYSTTNNEQFF; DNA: TGTGCCAGCAGTTACTCGACCACCAACAATGAGCAGTTCTTC
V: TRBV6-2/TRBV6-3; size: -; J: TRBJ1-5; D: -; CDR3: CASRLDNSNQPQHF; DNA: TGTGCCAGCAGGCTGGATAATAGCAATCAGCCCCAGCATTTT
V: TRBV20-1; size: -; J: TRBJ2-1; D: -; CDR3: CSASPGAGHSYNEQFF; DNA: TGCAGTGCTAGTCCGGGAGCGGGCCATTCCTACAATGAGCAGTTCTTC
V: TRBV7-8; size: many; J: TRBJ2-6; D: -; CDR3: CASSYTGSGANVLTF; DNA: TGTGCCAGCAGCTATACAGGCTCTGGGGCCAACGTCCTGACTTTC
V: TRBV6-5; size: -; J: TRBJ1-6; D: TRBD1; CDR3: CASSYGQGGTSPLHF; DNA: TGTGCCAGCAGTTATGGACAGGGCGGGACTTCACCCCTCCACTTT
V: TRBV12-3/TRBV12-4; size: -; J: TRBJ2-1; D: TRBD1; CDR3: CASCDRDGYNEQFF; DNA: TGTGCCAGCTGTGACAGGGACGGATACAATGAGCAGTTCTTC
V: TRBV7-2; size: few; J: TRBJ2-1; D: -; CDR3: CASSTRQFNEQFF; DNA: TGTGCCAGCAGCACCCGACAGTTCAATGAGCAGTTCTTC
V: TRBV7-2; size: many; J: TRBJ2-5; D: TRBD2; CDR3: CASSSLAGGPGVFQETQYF; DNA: TGTGCCAGCAGCTCTTTAGCGGGAGGGCCTGGTGTATTCCAAGAGACCCAGTACTTC
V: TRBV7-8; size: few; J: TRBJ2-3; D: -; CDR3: CASSLGPKTSSDTQYF; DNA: TGTGCCAGCAGCTTAGGCCCCAAGACTAGTTCAGATACGCAGTATTTT
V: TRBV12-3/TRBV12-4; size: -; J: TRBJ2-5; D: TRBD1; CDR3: CASSLAGQGETQYF; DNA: TGTGCCAGCAGTTTAGCGGGACAGGGAGAGACCCAGTACTTC
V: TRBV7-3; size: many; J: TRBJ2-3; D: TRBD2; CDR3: CASCQSSGYTDTQYF; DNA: TGTGCCAGCTGCCAATCTAGCGGATACACAGATACGCAGTATTTT
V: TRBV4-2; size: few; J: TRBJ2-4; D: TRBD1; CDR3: CASSQDLRGRQNIQYF; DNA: TGTGCCAGCAGCCAAGATTTAAGGGGGCGTCAAAACATTCAGTACTTC
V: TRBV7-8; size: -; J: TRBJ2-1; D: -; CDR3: CASSARGKAGNEQFF; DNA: TGTGCCAGCAGCGCCCGAGGGAAAGCGGGCAATGAGCAGTTCTTC
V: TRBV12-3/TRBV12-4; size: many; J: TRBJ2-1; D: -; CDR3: CASSFRNEQFF; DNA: TGTGCCAGCAGTTTTCGCAATGAGCAGTTCTTC